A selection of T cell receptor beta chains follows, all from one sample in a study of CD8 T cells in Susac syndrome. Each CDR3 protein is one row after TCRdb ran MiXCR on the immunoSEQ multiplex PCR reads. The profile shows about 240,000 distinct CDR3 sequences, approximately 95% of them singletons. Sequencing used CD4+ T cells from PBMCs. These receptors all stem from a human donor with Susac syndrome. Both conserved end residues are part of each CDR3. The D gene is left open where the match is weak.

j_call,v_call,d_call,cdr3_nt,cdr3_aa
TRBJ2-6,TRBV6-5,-,TGTGCCAGCAGTGTAACAGGGTATGGGGCCAACGTCCTGACTTTC,CASSVTGYGANVLTF
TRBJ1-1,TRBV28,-,TGTGCCAGCAGTTTCTTTCCAGGGAGAACTGAAGCTTTCTTT,CASSFFPGRTEAFF
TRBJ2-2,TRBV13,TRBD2,TGTGCCAGCAGGACCCTAGCGGGCACCGGGGAGCTGTTTTTT,CASRTLAGTGELFF
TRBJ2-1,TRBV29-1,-,TGCAGCGCGGAGACGGCTGAGCAGTTCTTC,CSAETAEQFF
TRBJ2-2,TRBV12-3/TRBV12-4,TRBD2,TGTGCCAGCAGTGCCAGGGGACTAGCGGGAGGGTCCGGGGAGCTGTTTTTT,CASSARGLAGGSGELFF
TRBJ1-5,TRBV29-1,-,TGCAGCGTTGTACAGGGACCCAATCAGCCCCAGCATTTT,CSVVQGPNQPQHF
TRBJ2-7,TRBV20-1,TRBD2,TGCAGTGCTAGAGGGGAGCTAGCGGGAACGGTCCACCGGTCGCAGTACTTC,CSARGELAGTVHRSQYF
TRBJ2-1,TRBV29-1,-,TGCAGCGTAACGAAAAAGGGGCTAGCTCTATACAATGAGCAGTTCTTC,CSVTKKGLALYNEQFF
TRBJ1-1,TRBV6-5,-,TGTGCCAGCAGTTACGAGGGCAACACTGAAGCTTTCTTT,CASSYEGNTEAFF
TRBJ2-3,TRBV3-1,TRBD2,TGTGCCAGCAGCCAAGATGAACTAGCGAGCACAGATACGCAGTATTTT,CASSQDELASTDTQYF